The entry below gives a single TCR beta chain sequence along with its context. What it recognizes is unknown. Patients counted as stable if ophthalmopathy did not develop within 18 months. TCR beta CDR3 region amplification was performed from RNA transcripts. When the TCR CDR3 underwent first-round RT-PCR, the HTBI primer set was used. TCRdb reprocessed the multiplex PCR reads with MiXCR, giving one entry per CDR3 protein. The table records about 210,000 distinct CDR3 sequences, more than 15% of them present only once. The data are from a study of T cells in Graves' hyperthyroidism and ophthalmopathy. Study summary: Peripheral blood collection took place at initial diagnosis, before any treatment.

General study findings and limits: Clonotypes that were expanded in thyroid above 0.001 mostly appeared in blood too. Stable hyperthyroidism and ophthalmopathy were separated using 13 V-J signatures.

The V segment lost 7 bases and the J segment 1 base; nucleotides outside the gene matches: 10. Looked up from germline, CDR1 is SGDLS and CDR2 is YYNGEE. The CDR3 extends over 15 amino acids. V and J are TRBV9 and TRBJ1-1, with 7 bases identical to TRBD1. Sequencing used blood. This TCR came from a man aged 45-65 years with Graves' hyperthyroidism. CDR3 nucleotide sequence: TGTGCCAGCGGCGCCAGGGGACAGCCGAACACTGAAGCTTTCTTT. Translated: CASGARGQPNTEAFF.